This T cell receptor (beta chain) was captured in a study of T-cell memory formation after mild COVID-19. Germline loops: CDR1 MNHEY, CDR2 SVGEGT. CDR3 length equals 14 residues. The ends were cut back, 6 bases at V and 8 bases at J, with 17 bases in the middle. TCRdb itself ran the 5' RACE reads through MiXCR, one entry per CDR3 protein. There are roughly 480,000 distinct CDR3 sequences in the sample; roughly 23% occur only once, and approximately 12% lies in the top ten. V gene TRBV6-2 or TRBV6-3 combines with J gene TRBJ2-1; D remains ambiguous. This sequence originates from an adult woman who had mild COVID-19 (a few samples of this study predate the infection). Cell type and time point are not known. The sequenced material came from PBMCs or a T cell subset sorted from them (not recorded which). The CDR3 is CASSRVPSVDEQFF. The CDR3 region has the DNA TGTGCCAGCAGCCGAGTGCCGAGCGTCGATGAGCAGTTCTTC.